This record looks at one T cell receptor beta chain sequence and its context. This sample was taken from a study of cytomegalovirus exposure and HLA in healthy donors. Looked up from germline, CDR1 is SQVTM and CDR2 is ANQGSEA. The CDR3 length is 12 residues. Trimming cost V 3 bases and J 2 bases, with 7 bases left between them. PCR employed 60 Vbeta and 13 Jbeta primers. Using immunoSEQ multiplex PCR, the repertoire was profiled, and TCRdb retains in-frame clones only, with some absent. Here the sample spans tens of thousands of clones, roughly 67% being singletons. The TCR originated in a man aged 45-60 years in good health and CMV-seronegative. The sequenced sample consisted of PBMCs. This rearrangement joins TRBV29-1 to TRBJ1-2; no firm D call. The CDR3 DNA reads as TGCAGCGTTGACTCGGGGAACTATGGCTACACCTTC. Translating gives CSVDSGNYGYTF. The complete variable domain, with remaining parts taken from reference TRBV29-1 and TRBJ1-2, reads SAVISQKPSRDICQRGTSLTIQCQVDSQVTMMFWYRQQPGQSLTLIATANQGSEATYESGFVIDKFPISRPNLTFSTLTVSNMSPEDSSIYLCSVDSGNYGYTFGSGTRLTVV.